These 15 T cell receptor beta chains were sequenced from one sample in a study of graft-versus-host responses after intestinal transplantation. TCRdb keeps only in-frame clones here, not all; method: immunoSEQ multiplex PCR. Here the sample spans tens of thousands of clones, around 93% being singletons. Antigens for these TCRs are unknown. The sequences come from unstimulated CD4+ T cells sorted from spleen or lymph node cells, collected before transplant. The receptor source for this set is a human donor who was the organ donor for an intestinal transplant.

This chain links TRBV5-5 with TRBJ2-2; D is uncertain. The V gene's germline CDR1 is SGHKS and CDR2 YYEKEE (reference sequence). V shed 5 bases and J shed 5 bases, with 19 bases lying between them. CDR3 length: 16 amino acids. Here the CDR3 reads CASSSGRALRTGELFF. The CDR3 nucleotides read TGTGCCAGCAGTTCAGGACGGGCGCTACGGACCGGGGAGCTGTTTTTT.

This clone was recorded only once. The chain employs TRBV15 and TRBJ2-1; D call uncertain. The V gene lost 0 bases and the J gene lost 10 bases, with 13 bases spanning the gap. This CDR3 is 14 amino acids long. Germline V gene sequence: CDR1 LNHNV, CDR2 YYDKDF (reference sequence). CDR3 residues: CATSRDPLGWEQFF. The CDR3, as DNA: TGTGCCACCAGCAGAGATCCTCTAGGTTGGGAGCAGTTCTTC.

This chain connects TRBV5-4 to TRBJ1-1; 7 bases match TRBD1. Per germline, CDR1 SGHNT and CDR2 YYREEE (reference sequence). Trimming at V came to 2 bases and at J to 0 bases, leaving 7 bases not matched to a gene. The CDR3 is 16 residues long. This CDR3 is CASSFRQGPMNTEAFF. The DNA for the CDR3 is TGTGCCAGCAGCTTCCGACAGGGCCCAATGAACACTGAAGCTTTCTTT.

This sequence joins TRBV7-9 and TRBJ1-6, with a possible D match to TRBD1 (6 bases). From germline, CDR1 is SEHNR and CDR2 FQNEAQ (reference sequence). Trimming shortened V by 3 bases and J by 8 bases, and 20 bases separated the two germline ends. The CDR3 is 17 amino acids. For the CDR3, the DNA is TGTGCCAGCAGCTTGAGGACAGCTTTAGGCCCTTATTCACCCCTCCACTTT. This sequence encodes CASSLRTALGPYSPLHF.

The V call is TRBV19, the J call TRBJ2-5; D could derive from TRBD1 or TRBD2 (7 bases each). The CDR3 has 14 amino acids. Trimming pared 6 bases from V and 5 bases from J, leaving 16 bases between. From germline, CDR1 is LNHDA and CDR2 SQIVND (reference sequence). CDR3 loop: CASRRQGGSETQYF. In DNA, the CDR3 is TGTGCCAGTAGGAGACAGGGAGGGAGCGAGACCCAGTACTTC.

Turning to this clone: The junction shows a germline mismatch at one end, possibly a read error. The V and J genes are TRBV7-7 and TRBJ2-7; D gene ambiguous. Germline loops: CDR1 SSHAT, CDR2 FNYEAQ (reference sequence). CDR3 length: 13 residues. CDR3 sequence reads: CASSLTPSYEQYF. As DNA, the CDR3 is TGTGCTAGCAGCTTAACCCCCTCCTACGAGCAGTACTTC. The full variable domain, with the rest looked up from reference TRBV7-7 and TRBJ2-7, is GAGVSQSPRYKVTKRGQDVTLRCDPISSHATLYWYQQALGQGPEFLTYFNYEAQPDKSGLPSDRFSAERPEGSISTLTIQRTEQRDSAMYRCASSLTPSYEQYFGPGTRLTVT.

The J gene is TRBJ1-6, the V gene TRBV7-8, with D perhaps TRBD1 (6 bases). Trimming shortened V by 6 bases and J by 7 bases, and 19 bases separated the two germline ends. Germline V gene sequence: CDR1 SGHVS, CDR2 FQNEAQ. This CDR3 contains 16 residues. CDR3 residues: CASRTTRGGSNSPLHF. For the CDR3, the DNA is TGTGCCAGCAGGACAACCCGCGGGGGCTCAAATTCACCCCTCCACTTT.

This chain uses TRBV6-1 with TRBJ1-3; maybe TRBD1 (5 bases). CDR3 length equals 15 residues. The V end lost 1 base, the J end lost 3 bases, and 10 bases lay between the germline ends. From germline, CDR1 is MNHNS and CDR2 SASEGT. CDR3 loop: CASSEGQHYGNTIYF. The DNA for the CDR3 is TGTGCCAGCAGTGAAGGACAGCACTATGGAAACACCATATATTTT.

The chain uses TRBV7-2 and TRBJ1-2; D is perhaps TRBD1 (5 bases). V was pared by 5 bases and J by 4 bases, with 11 bases between. This CDR3 is built from 13 residues. Germline V gene sequence: CDR1 SGHTA, CDR2 FQGNSA. CDR3 sequence (DNA): TGTGCCAGCAGCACCAGGGCTCTCTATGGCTACACCTTC. Residues: CASSTRALYGYTF.

The V gene is TRBV4-1, the J gene TRBJ2-1; D gene ambiguous. Germline V gives CDR1 MGHRA, CDR2 YSYEKL. Trimming pared 1 base from V and 8 bases from J, leaving 12 bases between. CDR3 length equals 14 residues. The CDR3 is CASSQVSRLYEQFF. CDR3 nucleotides: TGCGCCAGCAGCCAAGTATCAAGGTTGTATGAGCAGTTCTTC.

J is TRBJ1-4 and V is TRBV12-5; 10 positions agree with TRBD1. The CDR3 extends over 15 amino acids. V gave up 1 base and J gave up 7 bases; unmatched junction bases: 3. The germline gives CDR1 LGHNT, CDR2 FRNRAP. CDR3 coding DNA: TGTGCTAGTGGTTTGGGACAGGGGGCGAGTGAAAAACTGTTTTTT. It encodes CASGLGQGASEKLFF.

The chain's CDR3 is CASLSLALGSYEQYF. The CDR3 DNA reads as TGTGCCAGCTTATCCCTAGCTTTAGGGTCCTACGAGCAGTACTTC. The V and J genes are TRBV5-6 and TRBJ2-7; weak D call: TRBD2 (5 bases). Trimming cost V 7 bases and J 1 base, with 18 bases left between them. The CDR3 has 15 amino acids. CDR1 SGHDT and CDR2 YYEEEE come from the germline V gene.

V gene TRBV6-1 combines with J gene TRBJ1-5, with 7 nucleotides matching TRBD1. Germline loops: CDR1 MNHNS, CDR2 SASEGT. J gave up 1 base and V 6 bases, and 6 bases lay outside the gene matches. This CDR3 is built from 15 residues. The CDR3 nucleotides read TGTGCCAGCAGAGGGGACAGTTTCAGCAATCAGCCCCAGCATTTT. This sequence encodes CASRGDSFSNQPQHF.

This chain links TRBV4-1 with TRBJ1-5; maybe TRBD1 (5 bases). Germline CDR1 is MGHRA and CDR2 is YSYEKL. V was trimmed by 0 bases and J by 0 bases, leaving 12 bases between them. The CDR3 is 17 residues long. This CDR3 is CASSQEGGGYSNQPQHF. The CDR3 DNA sequence: TGCGCCAGCAGCCAAGAGGGCGGGGGGTATAGCAATCAGCCCCAGCATTTT.

This chain links TRBV5-1 with TRBJ2-1, with 12 bases fitting TRBD2. Losses at the gene ends were 4 bases for V and 7 bases for J; bases not matched to a gene: 6. Per germline, CDR1 SGHRS and CDR2 YFSETQ. The CDR3 length is 15 residues. The chain's CDR3 is CASSPSGGARNEQFF. CDR3 nucleotides: TGCGCCAGCAGCCCTAGCGGGGGGGCCAGAAATGAGCAGTTCTTC.